Each of the 12 T cell receptor beta chains below was sequenced from the same sample in a study of PD-L1 blockade in urothelial cancer. Sequencing was performed with immunoSEQ multiplex PCR; in TCRdb, only in-frame clones are kept and a portion is missing. The data hold about 37,000 clones, with over 75% observed a single time. The sequenced sample was PBMCs, obtained around atezolizumab (anti-PD-L1) treatment. The receptor source for this set is a man aged 55-75 years with urothelial cancer.

This clone appeared a few times. J is TRBJ2-1 and V is TRBV4-2, with D possibly matching TRBD1 (6 bases). The germline V gene encodes CDR1 LGHNA and CDR2 YNFKEQ. The CDR3 is 16 residues long. V shed 3 bases and J shed 3 bases, with 15 bases lying between them. CDR3 loop: CASSHPGQLSYNEQFF. The CDR3 DNA follows: TGTGCCAGCAGCCACCCAGGACAGTTGAGCTACAATGAGCAGTTCTTC.

DNA for the CDR3: TGTGCCAGCAGTCCCGACAAGTATAATTCACCCCTCCACTTT. Translated: CASSPDKYNSPLHF. V gene TRBV27 combines with J gene TRBJ1-6, with D uncertain. Trimming pared 5 bases from V and 4 bases from J, leaving 9 bases between. The CDR3 has 14 residues. Germline CDR1 and CDR2: MNHEY and SMNVEV (reference sequence).

CDR3 coding DNA: TGTGCCAGCAGTCTCACGCGGCTCGGCGCTGTAACCCTCCACTTT. Translation gives CASSLTRLGAVTLHF. V and J are TRBV6-5 and TRBJ1-6; no clear D gene. Trimming cost V 5 bases and J 14 bases, with 22 bases left between them. Germline CDR1 and CDR2: MNHEY and SVGAGI. The CDR3 consists of 15 residues.

The chain employs TRBV7-2 and TRBJ2-1; D might be TRBD2 (5 bases). Germline assignment: CDR1 SGHTA and CDR2 FQGNSA. The CDR3 covers 17 residues. Trimming took off 5 bases at V and 5 bases at J, with 22 bases between the two ends. The CDR3 loop reads CASSQRSSGLANNEQFF. As DNA, the CDR3 is TGTGCCAGCAGCCAGAGGTCGTCGGGCCTAGCCAACAATGAGCAGTTCTTC. Complete variable domain (other parts from reference TRBV7-2 and TRBJ2-1): GAGVSQSPSNKVTEKGKDVELRCDPISGHTALYWYRQSLGQGLEFLIYFQGNSAPDKSGLPSDRFSAERTGGSVSTLTIQRTQQEDSAVYLCASSQRSSGLANNEQFFGPGTRLTVL.

CDR3 region: CASSPLGALGEAFF. The CDR3 bases are TGCGCCAGCAGCCCCCTAGGGGCTCTAGGTGAAGCTTTCTTT. The chain is built from TRBV4-1 and TRBJ1-1; tentative D call: TRBD1 (5 bases). With 4 bases removed from V and 7 bases from J, the gap between germline ends came to 16 bases. The CDR3 runs to 14 residues. The germline V gene encodes CDR1 MGHRA and CDR2 YSYEKL.

The chain uses TRBV5-1 and TRBJ2-7; D might be TRBD2 (5 bases). Germline V gene lookup returns CDR1 SGHRS and CDR2 YFSETQ. CDR3 length equals 15 residues. V lost 0 bases to trimming and J lost 2 bases, with 12 bases between them. This CDR3 is CASSLVLDDTYEQYF. The CDR3 region has the DNA TGCGCCAGCAGCTTGGTACTAGACGACACCTACGAGCAGTACTTC.

V and J are TRBV28 and TRBJ2-5, with D possibly TRBD1 on 5 matching bases. There are 15 residues in the CDR3. Germline V gene data show CDR1 as MDHEN and CDR2 as SYDVKM. The germline V and J ends were trimmed by 3 bases and 2 bases, with 13 bases remaining between them. CDR3 loop: CASSFLAAGQETQYF. In DNA form, the CDR3 reads TGTGCCAGCAGTTTCTTAGCTGCAGGGCAAGAGACCCAGTACTTC.

This clone was counted between two and nine times. A far larger clone is just one base off, so this is likely a read error. Other DNA sequences in this specimen translate into the identical CDR3. This chain connects TRBV6-1 to TRBJ2-5; D is perhaps TRBD1 (5 bases). The germline gives CDR1 MNHNS, CDR2 SASEGT. The CDR3 runs to 12 residues. Trimming removed 6 bases from V and 2 bases from J, with 7 bases in between. This CDR3 reads CASRGLQETQYF. CDR3 nucleotide sequence: TGTGCCAGCAGGGGGCTACAAGAGACCCAGTACTTC.

This rearrangement joins TRBV28 to TRBJ1-1, with TRBD1 as a possible D gene (5 bases). V was pared by 10 bases and J by 0 bases, with 18 bases between. The CDR3 loop spans 15 amino acids. CDR1 MDHEN and CDR2 SYDVKM come from the germline V gene. CDR3 sequence reads: CATDRALFMNTEAFF. CDR3 bases: TGTGCCACCGACAGAGCCCTTTTCATGAACACTGAAGCTTTCTTT. Combining the CDR3 with reference TRBV28 and TRBJ1-1 gives the whole variable domain DVKVTQSSRYLVKRTGEKVFLECVQDMDHENMFWYRQDPGLGLRLIYFSYDVKMKEKGDIPEGYSVSREKKERFSLILESASTNQTSMYLCATDRALFMNTEAFFGQGTRLTVV.

The genes are TRBV7-2 and TRBJ2-5, with 8 nucleotides matching TRBD1. V was clipped by 5 bases and J by 4 bases; unmatched bases: 9. Germline CDR1 and CDR2: SGHTA and FQGNSA. The CDR3 extends over 15 amino acids. CDR3 DNA sequence: TGTGCCAGCAGCCCTCCCCGCACAGGGGGAGAGACCCAGTACTTC. Amino acids: CASSPPRTGGETQYF.

This chain uses TRBV7-9 with TRBJ2-7; 8 bases map to TRBD1. This CDR3 comprises 14 residues. Germline V gene data show CDR1 as SEHNR and CDR2 as FQNEAQ (reference sequence). V dropped 5 bases and J dropped 4; count of bases not matched to a gene: 7. CDR3 sequence: CASSPGQVSYEQYF. DNA of the CDR3: TGTGCCAGCAGCCCGGGACAGGTATCGTACGAGCAGTACTTC. The whole variable domain, filled in from reference TRBV7-9 and TRBJ2-7, reads DTGVSQNPRHKITKRGQNVTFRCDPISEHNRLYWYRQTLGQGPEFLTYFQNEAQLEKSRLLSDRFSAERPKGSFSTLEIQRTEQGDSAMYLCASSPGQVSYEQYFGPGTRLTVT.

This clone occurred a few times. V is TRBV13 and J is TRBJ2-7, with D perhaps matching TRBD1 (6 bases). The CDR3 spans 14 residues. The germline gives CDR1 PRHDT, CDR2 FYEKMQ (reference sequence). The V gene lost 1 base and the J gene lost 3 bases, with 10 bases spanning the gap. CDR3 nucleotides: TGTGCCAGCAGCTTAGTAGGGGGTGACTACGAGCAGTACTTC. Its translation: CASSLVGGDYEQYF. Full variable domain (missing parts from reference TRBV13 and TRBJ2-7): AAGVIQSPRHLIKEKRETATLKCYPIPRHDTVYWYQQGPGQDPQFLISFYEKMQSDKGSIPDRFSAQQFSDYHSELNMSSLELGDSALYFCASSLVGGDYEQYFGPGTRLTVT.